This TCR beta chain originates from a study of T-cell reconstitution after alpha-beta-depleted transplantation in children (dated by TCRdb to 2016 to 2017). Background on the whole study: The study quantitatively tracked T-cell immune reconstitution after TCRalphabeta/CD19-depleted allogeneic hematopoietic cell transplantation in children using TCR repertoire profiling.

In regard to this clonotype: Its antigen target is currently unknown. No qualities accompany the bases; no much larger clone lies one base away.

The CDR3 goes from the cysteine to the phenylalanine over 11 residues. Only CDR3 DNA is held: 33 bases, read in frame from base 1. V is pruned by 4 bases and J by 7 bases, leaving 3 bases of the junction without a gene match. CDR1 and CDR2, looked up from the germline V gene (reference sequence), are GTSNPN and SVGIG. The library was prepared using PCR. The run used an Illumina HiSeq 2500. Molecular barcoding was employed in the preparation of TCR libraries, with unique molecular identifiers being used to normalize TCRbeta repertoire quantification. The public reads were reanalyzed by TCRdb: fastp trimming at Q25, MiXCR alignment, in-frame beta chains only. Records with the same CDR3 protein are collapsed into one entry carrying the most frequent genes and DNA. The sample includes approximately 520,000 distinct CDR3 sequences, with approximately 30% observed a single time. The ten most abundant clones make up more than 2% of the sample.

The chain is encoded by TRBV30 joined to TRBJ1-2; 7 middle bases align to TRBD1. This clonotype was obtained from a human donor who donated a stem cell graft to a child with aplastic anemia. Sequenced here: PBMCs from the stem cell graft donor, sampled from the stem cell graft. This receptor carries the CDR3 CAWNRGSGYTF. The bases are TGTGCCTGGAACAGGGGTTCTGGCTACACCTTC.